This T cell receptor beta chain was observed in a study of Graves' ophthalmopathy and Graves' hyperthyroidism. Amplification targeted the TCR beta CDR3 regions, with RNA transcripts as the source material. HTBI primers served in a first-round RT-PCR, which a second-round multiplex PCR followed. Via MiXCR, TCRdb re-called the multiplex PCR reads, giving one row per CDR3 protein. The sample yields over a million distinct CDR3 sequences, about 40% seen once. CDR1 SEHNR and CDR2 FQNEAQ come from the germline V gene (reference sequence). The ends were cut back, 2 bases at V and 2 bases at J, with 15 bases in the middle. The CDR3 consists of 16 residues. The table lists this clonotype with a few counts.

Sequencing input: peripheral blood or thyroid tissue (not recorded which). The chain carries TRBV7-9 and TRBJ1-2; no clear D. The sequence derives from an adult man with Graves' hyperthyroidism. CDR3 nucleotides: TGTGCCAGCAGCTTACTGACCGGGCCAATAAACTATGGCTACACCTTC. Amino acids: CASSLLTGPINYGYTF.